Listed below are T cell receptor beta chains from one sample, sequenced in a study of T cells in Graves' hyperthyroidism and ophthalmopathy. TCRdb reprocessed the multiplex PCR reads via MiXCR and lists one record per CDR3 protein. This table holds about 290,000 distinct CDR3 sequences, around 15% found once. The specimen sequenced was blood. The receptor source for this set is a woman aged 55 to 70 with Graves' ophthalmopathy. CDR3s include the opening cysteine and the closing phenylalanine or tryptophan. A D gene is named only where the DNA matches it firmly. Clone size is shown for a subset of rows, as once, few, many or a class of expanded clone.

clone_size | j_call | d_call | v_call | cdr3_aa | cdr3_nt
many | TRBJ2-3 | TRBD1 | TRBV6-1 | CATSGGQGADTQYF | TGTGCCACCTCAGGGGGACAGGGCGCAGATACGCAGTATTTT
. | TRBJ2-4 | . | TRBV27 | CASSSHQDTRINIQYF | TGTGCCAGCAGTTCCCACCAAGACACCCGGATCAACATTCAGTACTTC
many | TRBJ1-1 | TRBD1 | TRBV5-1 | CASSLDRGNTEAFF | TGCGCCAGCAGCCTAGACAGGGGTAACACTGAAGCTTTCTTT
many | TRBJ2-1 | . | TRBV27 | CASSLIAGRSYNEQFF | TGTGCCAGCAGTTTAATTGCGGGCCGCTCCTACAATGAGCAGTTCTTC
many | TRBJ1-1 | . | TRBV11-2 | CASSFGQYATRAFF | TGTGCCAGCAGCTTTGGACAGTACGCTACGCGGGCTTTCTTT
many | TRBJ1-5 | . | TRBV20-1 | CSARDRGSNQPQHF | TGCAGTGCTAGAGATCGGGGGAGCAATCAGCCCCAGCATTTT
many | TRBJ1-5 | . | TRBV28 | CASSLNSGNQPQHF | TGTGCCAGCAGTTTAAACAGCGGCAATCAGCCCCAGCATTTT
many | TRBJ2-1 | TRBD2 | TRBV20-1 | CSARDMFTSGGSSYNEQFF | TGCAGTGCTAGAGATATGTTTACTAGCGGGGGGAGCTCCTACAATGAGCAGTTCTTC
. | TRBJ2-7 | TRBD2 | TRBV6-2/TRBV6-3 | CASSYVGLACLTAYEQYF | TGTGCCAGCAGTTACGTCGGACTAGCGTGCCTAACGGCCTACGAGCAGTACTTC
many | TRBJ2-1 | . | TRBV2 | CASSYAGEKEFF | TGTGCCAGCAGCTATGCCGGGGAAAAGGAGTTCTTC
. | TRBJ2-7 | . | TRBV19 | CASSSTRGGEQYF | TGTGCCAGTAGTTCAACCCGAGGGGGAGAGCAGTACTTC
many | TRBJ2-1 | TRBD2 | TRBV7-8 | CASSSGLGPYNEQFF | TGTGCCAGCAGCTCGGGACTAGGTCCCTACAATGAGCAGTTCTTC
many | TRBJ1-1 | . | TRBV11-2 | CASSLLGMNTEAFF | TGTGCCAGCAGCTTATTGGGGATGAACACTGAAGCTTTCTTT
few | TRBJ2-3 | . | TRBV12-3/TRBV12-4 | CASRSDPQAHTQYF | TGTGCCAGCAGGTCGGACCCGCAGGCCCATACGCAGTATTTT
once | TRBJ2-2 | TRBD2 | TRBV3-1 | CASRTSGGAPGELFF | TGTGCCAGCCGGACTAGCGGGGGGGCCCCCGGGGAGCTGTTTTTT
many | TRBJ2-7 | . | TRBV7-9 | CASRARTDSYEQYF | TGTGCCAGCAGGGCAAGGACAGACTCCTACGAGCAGTACTTC
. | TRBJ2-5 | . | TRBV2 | CASIRGRERYQETQYF | TGTGCCAGCATCCGGGGCAGGGAACGGTACCAAGAGACCCAGTACTTC
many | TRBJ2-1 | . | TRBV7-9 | CASSLWQYNEQFF | TGTGCCAGCAGCTTATGGCAGTACAATGAGCAGTTCTTC
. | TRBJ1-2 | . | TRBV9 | CASSTNLYYGYTF | TGTGCCAGCAGCACAAACCTTTACTATGGCTACACCTTC
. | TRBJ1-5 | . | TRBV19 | CASREVGQPQHF | TGTGCCAGTAGGGAGGTAGGACAGCCCCAGCATTTT
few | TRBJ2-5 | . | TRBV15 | CATSRDRRTEETQYF | TGTGCCACCAGCAGAGACAGGCGGACAGAAGAGACCCAGTACTTC